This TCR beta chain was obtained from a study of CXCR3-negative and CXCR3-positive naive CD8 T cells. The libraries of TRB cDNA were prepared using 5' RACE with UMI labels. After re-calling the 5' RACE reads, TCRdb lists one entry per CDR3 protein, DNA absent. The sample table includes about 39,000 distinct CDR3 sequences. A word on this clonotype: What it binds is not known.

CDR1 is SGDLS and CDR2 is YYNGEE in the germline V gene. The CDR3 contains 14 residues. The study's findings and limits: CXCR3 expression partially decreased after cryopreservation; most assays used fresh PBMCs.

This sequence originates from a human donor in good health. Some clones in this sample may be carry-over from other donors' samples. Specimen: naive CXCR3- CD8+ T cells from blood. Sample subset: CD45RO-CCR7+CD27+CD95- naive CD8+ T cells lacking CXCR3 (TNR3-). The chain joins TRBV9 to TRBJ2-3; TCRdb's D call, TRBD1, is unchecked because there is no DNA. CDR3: CASSPPPGADTQYF.